Listed here are 16 T cell receptor beta chains from one sample, sequenced in a study of blood T cell repertoires in COVID-19. The protocol was immunoSEQ multiplex PCR, while the TCRdb copy is restricted to in-frame clones and leaves out a portion. The data contain some 280,000 clones, approximately 91% of them singletons. The sequencing input was peripheral blood. The receptors shown here come from a woman aged 60 to 75 with acute or convalescent COVID-19.

The CDR3 spells CASGKTGRNYGYTF. As DNA, the CDR3 is TGTGCCAGCGGTAAGACAGGAAGAAACTATGGCTACACCTTC. The chain is built from TRBV19 and TRBJ1-2; D is possibly TRBD1 (6 bases). V was cut by 9 bases and J by 2 bases, with 16 bases left in between. The CDR3 spans 14 residues. Per germline, CDR1 LNHDA and CDR2 SQIVND (reference sequence). The full variable domain, its missing parts supplied by reference TRBV19 and TRBJ1-2, is DGGITQSPKYLFRKEGQNVTLSCEQNLNHDAMYWYRQDPGQGLRLIYYSQIVNDFQKGDIAEGYSVSREKKESFPLTVTSAQKNPTAFYLCASGKTGRNYGYTFGSGTRLTVV.

The V call is TRBV30, the J call TRBJ2-1; D is ambiguous. The V gene lost 3 bases and the J gene lost 5 bases, with 17 bases spanning the gap. From germline, CDR1 is GTSNPN and CDR2 SVGIG (reference sequence). This CDR3 region has 15 residues. CDR3 residues: CAWSRVPDWDNEQFF. The CDR3 nucleotides read TGTGCCTGGAGCCGTGTCCCCGACTGGGACAATGAGCAGTTCTTC.

The chain employs TRBV7-2 and TRBJ1-2; TRBD1 is a possible D gene (6 bases). The length of the CDR3 is 15 residues. The V gene lost 5 bases and the J gene lost 7 bases, with 20 bases spanning the gap. Germline-derived CDR1 and CDR2 are SGHTA and FQGNSA. CDR3 protein: CASSPNVGAVVGYTF. As DNA, the CDR3 is TGTGCCAGCAGCCCAAACGTGGGGGCGGTTGTTGGCTACACCTTC.

The chain links TRBV27 to TRBJ2-1, with 10 positions matching TRBD2. Germline V gene data show CDR1 as MNHEY and CDR2 as SMNVEV (reference sequence). After removal of 4 bases from V and 8 bases from J, the junction contained 11 bases not matched to a gene. The CDR3 is 16 residues long. The CDR3 loop reads CASSSARLAGADEQFF. CDR3 nucleotides: TGTGCCAGCAGTTCCGCGCGGCTAGCGGGAGCGGATGAGCAGTTCTTC.

The chain recombines TRBV6-2 or TRBV6-3 with TRBJ2-2, with 7 bases matching TRBD2. J lost 2 bases, V lost 2 bases, and 5 bases had no gene match. The germline V gene encodes CDR1 MNHEY and CDR2 SVGEGT. The CDR3 length is 16 residues. CDR3 nucleotide sequence: TGTGCCAGCAGTTACGGTAGCGGGCAAAACACCGGGGAGCTGTTTTTT. Translation gives CASSYGSGQNTGELFF.

The chain joins TRBV9 to TRBJ2-1; TRBD2 might be the D (6 bases). V lost 0 bases to trimming and J lost 4 bases, with 11 bases between them. There are 15 residues in the CDR3. Per germline, CDR1 SGDLS and CDR2 YYNGEE. The CDR3 DNA reads as TGTGCCAGCAGCGTAGTCCCCAGCGGGTACAATGAGCAGTTCTTC. It yields the protein CASSVVPSGYNEQFF.

The genes are TRBV28 and TRBJ2-2, with TRBD2 matching over 11 bases. With V trimmed by 2 bases and J by 7 bases, 9 bases remained unmatched. Germline V gene data show CDR1 as MDHEN and CDR2 as SYDVKM. This CDR3 comprises 17 residues. The DNA of the CDR3 is TGTGCCAGCAGTTTAGTAGGGGTCCTAGCGGGAGGCGGGGAGCTGTTTTTT. Amino acids: CASSLVGVLAGGGELFF.

CDR3 nucleotide sequence: TGTGCCAGCAGCCAAACAGGGGGACCCAATCAGCCCCAGCATTTT. It specifies CASSQTGGPNQPQHF. This rearrangement joins TRBV3-1 (or the pseudogene TRBV3-2) to TRBJ1-5; 8 nucleotides align to TRBD1. Germline CDR1 LGHDT, CDR2 YNNKEL (reference sequence). The CDR3 has 15 amino acids. The trim removed 2 bases at V and 3 bases at J, leaving 3 bases unmatched.

This chain uses TRBV7-9 with TRBJ2-1; TRBD1 matches at 10 bases. The germline V gene has CDR1 SEHNR and CDR2 FQNEAQ (reference sequence). This CDR3 contains 15 residues. V lost 5 bases to trimming and J lost 6 bases; unmatched junction nucleotides: 7. CDR3 in DNA: TGTGCCAGCAGCCCAAGGGACAGGGGCCTCAATGAGCAGTTCTTC. Its translation: CASSPRDRGLNEQFF.

The chain has TRBV2 and TRBJ2-7; 8 bases match TRBD1. V lost 6 bases, J lost 13 bases, and 17 bases stayed unmatched. CDR1 SNHLY and CDR2 FYNNEI come from the germline V gene. The CDR3 contains 14 residues. The CDR3 reads CASRGGQETVLYYF. CDR3 DNA: TGTGCCAGCAGGGGGGGACAGGAGACCGTCCTGTACTACTTC.

This clone was detected only once. The rearrangement links TRBV28 to TRBJ1-2; the match to TRBD1 covers 8 bases. CDR3 length: 14 amino acids. Germline V lookup: CDR1 MDHEN, CDR2 SYDVKM. J lost 4 bases, V lost 5 bases, and 6 bases had no gene match. This CDR3 reads CASSPRTGPYGYTF. The CDR3 bases are TGTGCCAGCAGTCCTCGGACAGGGCCCTATGGCTACACCTTC.

The CDR3 loop reads CASRRRGSGGDSYEQYF. CDR3 DNA sequence: TGTGCCAGTAGACGAAGAGGTAGCGGGGGGGACTCCTACGAGCAGTACTTC. V usage is TRBV19 and J usage is TRBJ2-7, with 11 bases that match TRBD2. The J segment lost 0 bases and the V segment lost 6 bases, leaving 10 bases of the junction unmatched. CDR1 is LNHDA and CDR2 is SQIVND in the germline V gene (reference sequence). The CDR3 loop spans 17 amino acids.

The chain uses TRBV2 and TRBJ1-4; no firm D call. V was clipped by 6 bases and J by 3 bases, with 5 bases between them. Germline V gene lookup returns CDR1 SNHLY and CDR2 FYNNEI. CDR3 length equals 12 residues. The CDR3 protein is CASRGSNEKLFF. The CDR3 DNA sequence: TGTGCCAGCAGGGGCTCTAATGAAAAACTGTTTTTT.

This clone was seen once. The rearrangement links TRBV11-3 to TRBJ2-1, with 8 nucleotides matching TRBD2. Trimming at V came to 2 bases and at J to 7 bases, leaving 7 bases not matched to a gene. Germline V lookup: CDR1 SGHNT, CDR2 YENEEA. This CDR3 is built from 15 residues. DNA for the CDR3: TGTGCCAGCAGCTTAATCGGGACTAGTGCTAATGAGCAGTTCTTC. Its translation: CASSLIGTSANEQFF.

V and J are TRBV6-2 or TRBV6-3 and TRBJ2-1; 12 nucleotides match TRBD2. Trimming at V came to 4 bases and at J to 7 bases, leaving 8 bases not matched to a gene. Germline V lookup: CDR1 MNHEY, CDR2 SVGEGT. CDR3 length equals 16 residues. CDR3 protein: CASSSPSGRAGNEQFF. CDR3 nucleotide sequence: TGTGCCAGCAGTTCCCCTAGCGGGAGGGCCGGGAATGAGCAGTTCTTC.

CDR3 sequence: CASSSRGTNEKLFF. The CDR3 bases are TGTGCCAGCAGTTCTAGAGGAACTAATGAAAAACTGTTTTTT. The chain employs TRBV5-4 and TRBJ1-4, with D unclear. Trimming removed 5 bases from V and 1 base from J, with 9 bases in between. The CDR3 length is 14 residues. CDR1 SGHNT and CDR2 YYREEE come from the germline V gene (reference sequence).